The T cell receptor (beta chain) under discussion was sequenced for a study of blood T cells in healthy people across ages. Findings and caveats of the study: A roughly linear age-dependent decrease characterized TCR beta diversity per million T cells. Donor CMV status was unknown, possibly confounding expanded clonotype changes. Unsorted PBMC input precluded a conclusive naive versus antigen-experienced comparison.

In germline, CDR1 is SGHTA, CDR2 FQGNSA. The CDR3 runs 15 residues. Trimming took off 5 bases at V and 3 bases at J, with 17 bases between the two ends. The table lists this clonotype with a few counts. Its target is unknown. Together with a sample-barcoded 5' primer, a J-beta primer mix was included in a second PCR lasting about 7 to 11 cycles. Every molecule of cDNA carried a tag from a template-switch adaptor with 12 random nucleotides. MiXCR was run by TCRdb on the 5' RACE reads, yielding one entry per CDR3 protein. This table holds hundreds of thousands of distinct CDR3 sequences, 62% found once. The receptor comes from a man aged 30 to 45 in good health. J is TRBJ2-7 and V is TRBV7-2, with D possibly matching TRBD2 (6 bases). Source material: blood. Here the CDR3 reads CASSRNPGLSYEQYF. Written as DNA, the CDR3 is TGTGCCAGCAGCAGAAACCCGGGACTTAGCTACGAGCAGTACTTC.